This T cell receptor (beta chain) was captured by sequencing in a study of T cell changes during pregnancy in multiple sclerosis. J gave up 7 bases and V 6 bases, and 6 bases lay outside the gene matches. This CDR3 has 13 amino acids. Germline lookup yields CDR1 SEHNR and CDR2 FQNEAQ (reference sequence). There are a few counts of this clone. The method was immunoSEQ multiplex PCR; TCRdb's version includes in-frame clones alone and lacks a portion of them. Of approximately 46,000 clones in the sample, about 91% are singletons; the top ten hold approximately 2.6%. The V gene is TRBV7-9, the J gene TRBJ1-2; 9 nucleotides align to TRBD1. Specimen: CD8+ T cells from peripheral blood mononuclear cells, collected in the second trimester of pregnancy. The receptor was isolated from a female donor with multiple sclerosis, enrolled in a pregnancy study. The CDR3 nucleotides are TGTGCCAGCAGTTGGGACAGGGAGAGTGGCTACACCTTC. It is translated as CASSWDRESGYTF.